The 25 T cell receptor beta chains listed next were all sequenced from one sample in a study of blood T cell repertoires in COVID-19. This table comes from immunoSEQ multiplex PCR, and its TCRdb copy is limited to in-frame clones, with some not included. This sample has about 320,000 clones, with about 90% found just once. The sequenced sample consisted of PBMCs or T cells enriched from blood (not recorded which). The source is a woman between 25 and 40 years old who had recovered from COVID-19.

V and J are TRBV19 and TRBJ2-3; 7 bases are shared with TRBD1. CDR1 LNHDA and CDR2 SQIVND come from the germline V gene (reference sequence). Trimming cost V 0 bases and J 10 bases; bases outside gene matches: 7. There are 14 residues in the CDR3. Here the CDR3 DNA reads TGTGCCAGTAGTATAGAGGGGGACAGCGCTTCGCAGTATTTT. It yields the protein CASSIEGDSASQYF.

V and J are TRBV6-1 and TRBJ1-6, with D tentatively TRBD1 (6 bases). The ends were cut back, 2 bases at V and 8 bases at J, with 10 bases in the middle. The germline CDR1 and CDR2 sequences are MNHNS and SASEGT. The CDR3 loop spans 14 amino acids. The CDR3, as DNA: TGTGCCAGCAGTGAATCAGGGGTCGATTCACCCCTCCACTTT. This translates into CASSESGVDSPLHF.

This clone turned up a few times. This rearrangement joins TRBV2 to TRBJ2-1; no clear D gene. Trimming cost V 7 bases and J 8 bases, with 12 bases left between them. The CDR3 extends over 12 amino acids. The germline V gene encodes CDR1 SNHLY and CDR2 FYNNEI. The CDR3 DNA reads TGTGCCAGCACCCTGACGGGTTATGAGCAGTTCTTC. Translating gives CASTLTGYEQFF.

The chain combines TRBV2 with TRBJ1-1, with D tentatively TRBD1 (6 bases). V was trimmed by 4 bases and J by 7 bases, leaving 22 bases between them. This CDR3 spans 16 amino acids. CDR1 SNHLY and CDR2 FYNNEI come from the germline V gene. CDR3 loop: CASSGPIDRLGYEAFF. CDR3 DNA sequence: TGTGCCAGCAGTGGACCCATAGACAGGCTGGGTTATGAAGCTTTCTTT.

Written as DNA, the CDR3 is TGTGCCAGCAGTTACTCCAGGGGGGACTATGGCTACACCTTC. Protein product: CASSYSRGDYGYTF. V is TRBV6-5 and J is TRBJ1-2, with TRBD1 identical over 7 bases. J lost 3 bases, V lost 0 bases, and 1 base had no gene match. CDR3 length: 14 residues. Germline V CDR1 and CDR2: MNHEY, SVGAGI.

The chain carries TRBV19 and TRBJ2-3; 8 bases map to TRBD2. V shed 9 bases and J 2 bases; nucleotides not matched to a gene: 7. The CDR3 spans 14 residues. Germline CDR1 reads LNHDA; CDR2 reads SQIVND (reference sequence). CDR3 nucleotides: TGTGCCAGCTCCCGGGGGGGAGACACAGATACGCAGTATTTT. It is translated as CASSRGGDTDTQYF.

This clone was counted once. The chain links TRBV6-6 to TRBJ2-7; 12 bases are a match to TRBD2. The CDR3 extends over 14 amino acids. Trimming at V came to 6 bases and at J to 6 bases, leaving 6 bases not matched to a gene. In germline, CDR1 is MNHNY, CDR2 SVGAGI (reference sequence). CDR3 residues: CASRKLAGGGEQYF. CDR3 DNA: TGTGCCAGCAGAAAACTAGCGGGGGGAGGCGAGCAGTACTTC.

Concerning this clone: At the DNA level, this CDR3 is encoded by other sequences in the same sample as well. This chain uses TRBV12-3 or TRBV12-4 with TRBJ1-2, with no clear D. The CDR3 covers 12 residues. Trimming left V 6 bases short and J 4 bases short, with 9 bases between. The CDR3 sequence is CASSLPGYGYTF. In DNA form, the CDR3 reads TGTGCCAGCAGCTTGCCGGGCTATGGCTACACCTTC.

This clone was recorded once. The chain links TRBV3-1 (or the pseudogene TRBV3-2) to TRBJ2-7; a possible D gene is TRBD2 (5 bases). The CDR3 contains 15 residues. Trimming pared 1 base from V and 0 bases from J, leaving 10 bases between. Germline V gives CDR1 LGHDT, CDR2 YNNKEL (reference sequence). In nucleotides, the CDR3 is TGTGCCAGCAGCCAAGCGGCGGGCCACTCCTACGAGCAGTACTTC. Its protein is CASSQAAGHSYEQYF.

This rearrangement joins TRBV5-3 to TRBJ2-4; D gene unclear. TRBV5-3 counts as an open reading frame of uncertain function. The V end lost 4 bases, the J end lost 5 bases, and 16 bases lay between the germline ends. This CDR3 comprises 15 residues. The DNA for the CDR3 is TGTGCCAGAAGCCAAACCCGCCCACATCAAAACATTCAGTACTTC. Translation: CARSQTRPHQNIQYF.

This clone was detected a few times. V is TRBV9 and J is TRBJ2-3; 9 positions agree with TRBD2. Germline-derived CDR1 and CDR2 are SGDLS and YYNGEE. This CDR3 is 17 amino acids long. With V trimmed by 4 bases and J by 0 bases, 9 bases remained unmatched. The CDR3 loop reads CASSPYAGGTSTDTQYF. The CDR3 nucleotides are TGTGCCAGCAGCCCCTATGCGGGGGGGACTAGCACAGATACGCAGTATTTT.

V and J are TRBV2 and TRBJ2-2, with TRBD2 matching over 7 bases. The CDR3 has 15 residues. V gave up 3 bases and J gave up 3 bases; unmatched junction bases: 4. Looked up from germline, CDR1 is SNHLY and CDR2 is FYNNEI. The CDR3 spells CASSDMGGDTGELFF. The CDR3 DNA follows: TGTGCCAGCAGTGATATGGGGGGGGACACCGGGGAGCTGTTTTTT.

The sample holds a few counts of this clone. The rearrangement links TRBV9 to TRBJ1-2; D unclear. Germline V CDR1 and CDR2: SGDLS, YYNGEE. With 2 bases removed from V and 2 bases from J, the gap between germline ends came to 7 bases. CDR3 size: 13 residues. CDR3 sequence: CASSVAGNYGYTF. The CDR3 bases are TGTGCCAGCAGCGTCGCCGGGAACTATGGCTACACCTTC.

This sequence joins TRBV7-3 and TRBJ1-1, with 7 nucleotides matching TRBD1. J gave up 1 base and V 9 bases, and 5 bases lay outside the gene matches. This CDR3 region has 13 residues. Germline lookup yields CDR1 SGHTA and CDR2 FQGTGA. The CDR3 loop is CASRRGQNTEAFF. The CDR3 DNA follows: TGTGCCAGTAGAAGGGGGCAGAACACTGAAGCTTTCTTT.

The chain employs TRBV3-1 (or the pseudogene TRBV3-2) and TRBJ1-2, with D possibly TRBD1 on 5 matching bases. Germline CDR1 is LGHDT and CDR2 is YNNKEL (reference sequence). Trimming shortened V by 4 bases and J by 8 bases, and 20 bases separated the two germline ends. The CDR3 covers 15 residues. DNA of the CDR3: TGTGCCAGCAGCCCCAAGCCCCGGACACTGGGCGGCTACACCTTC. Its protein is CASSPKPRTLGGYTF.

The chain combines TRBV5-1 with TRBJ1-6; TRBD1 agrees at 9 bases. This CDR3 has 15 residues. CDR1 and CDR2 from the germline V gene are SGHRS and YFSETQ. V was clipped by 4 bases and J by 8 bases; unmatched bases: 7. For the CDR3, the DNA is TGCGCCAGCAGCAGACAGGGGGGTGGAGATTCACCCCTCCACTTT. Translation: CASSRQGGGDSPLHF.

This clone occurred a few times. The chain carries TRBV7-2 and TRBJ2-4, with 7 bases fitting TRBD1. V shed 1 base and J 1 base; nucleotides not matched to a gene: 1. The CDR3 totals 15 residues. Germline V gives CDR1 SGHTA, CDR2 FQGNSA. CDR3 bases: TGTGCCAGCAGCTTAGAGGACAGGGCCAAAAACATTCAGTACTTC. As protein: CASSLEDRAKNIQYF.

Remarks on this clone: This same CDR3 is encoded by further DNA sequences in the sample. CDR3: CASSLEGQNYGYTF. CDR3 DNA: TGCGCCAGCAGCTTGGAGGGGCAGAACTATGGCTACACCTTC. The J gene is TRBJ1-2, the V gene TRBV5-1; perhaps TRBD1 as D (5 bases). The CDR3 is 14 residues long. CDR1 is SGHRS, CDR2 YFSETQ, per germline. V dropped 0 bases and J dropped 2 bases, with 8 bases sitting between them. The whole variable domain, remainder taken from reference TRBV5-1 and TRBJ1-2, is KAGVTQTPRYLIKTRGQQVTLSCSPISGHRSVSWYQQTPGQGLQFLFEYFSETQRNKGNFPGRFSGRQFSNSRSEMNVSTLELGDSALYLCASSLEGQNYGYTFGSGTRLTVV.

This clone showed up just once. This chain links TRBV9 with TRBJ2-7; D may be TRBD1 (5 bases). CDR1 and CDR2 from the germline V gene are SGDLS and YYNGEE. The length of the CDR3 is 13 residues. Trimming pared 4 bases from V and 5 bases from J, leaving 13 bases between. CDR3 in amino acids: CASSLGAWDEQYF. As DNA, the CDR3 is TGTGCCAGCAGCCTAGGGGCTTGGGACGAGCAGTACTTC.

The chain employs TRBV11-1 and TRBJ1-1; D remains unclear. V was shortened by 7 bases and J by 1 base, with 16 bases between the two germline ends. Looked up from germline, CDR1 is SGHAT and CDR2 is FQDESV (reference sequence). There are 15 residues in the CDR3. The CDR3 bases are TGTGCCAGCACCGGTCGCCGGACTGGGAACACTGAAGCTTTCTTT. Translating it yields CASTGRRTGNTEAFF.

The gene calls are TRBV15 and TRBJ1-6; 8 positions agree with TRBD1. CDR3 size: 16 residues. With V trimmed by 1 base and J by 13 bases, 12 bases remained unmatched. Germline-derived CDR1 and CDR2 are LNHNV and YYDKDF (reference sequence). CDR3 protein: CATSRGSGQGFRPLHF. The CDR3, as DNA: TGTGCCACCAGCAGAGGGTCAGGACAGGGTTTTCGTCCCCTCCACTTT.

The rearrangement joins TRBV30 to TRBJ2-7; D possibly corresponds to TRBD1 (5 bases). V lost 4 bases and J 4 bases, leaving 11 bases between the germline ends. Per the germline V gene, CDR1 is GTSNPN and CDR2 is SVGIG (reference sequence). This CDR3 spans 12 amino acids. CDR3 nucleotides: TGTGCCTGGAACGTGCCAGGGTACGAGCAGTACTTC. Translating it yields CAWNVPGYEQYF.

This chain uses TRBV7-9 with TRBJ1-1, with 11 nucleotides matching TRBD1. The CDR3 has 15 residues. Germline lookup yields CDR1 SEHNR and CDR2 FQNEAQ (reference sequence). The V and J ends lost 5 bases and 4 bases, in that order; junction bases with no gene match: 6. The CDR3 loop is CASSLSGTGGTEAFF. CDR3 nucleotides: TGTGCCAGCAGCCTCTCCGGGACAGGGGGCACTGAAGCTTTCTTT.

V and J are TRBV6-5 and TRBJ2-2; D perhaps matches TRBD2 (5 bases). The CDR3 consists of 13 residues. V gave up 8 bases and J gave up 4 bases, with 11 bases separating them. Germline V gives CDR1 MNHEY, CDR2 SVGAGI. The CDR3 region has the DNA TGTGCCAGCCGGGAAAGGCGCACCGGGGAGCTGTTTTTT. Protein sequence: CASRERRTGELFF.

As DNA, the CDR3 is TGTGCCAGTAGCCACCAGGTTGAAGCTTTCTTT. Translated: CASSHQVEAFF. The chain couples TRBV19 to TRBJ1-1, with D unclear. This CDR3 has 11 residues. Trimming left V 6 bases short and J 7 bases short, with 9 bases between. Germline CDR1 is LNHDA and CDR2 is SQIVND (reference sequence).